This T cell receptor (beta chain) derives from a study of regulatory T cells in long-lasting Graves disease. Overall study context: Patients with new Graves' disease had used antithyroid drugs below 3 months.

Combining iRepertoire HTBI primers with Arm-PCR of CDR3 regions, the authors built TCR beta libraries. One entry per CDR3 protein results from TCRdb running MiXCR on the multiplex PCR reads. This table has approximately 300,000 distinct CDR3 sequences, over 15% appearing once. General study points: Study was limited to peripheral blood, excluding thyroid tissue.

Germline V lookup: CDR1 LNHDA, CDR2 SQIVND (reference sequence). J lost 14 bases, V lost 6 bases, and 12 bases had no gene match. The CDR3 extends over 15 amino acids. This sample's time point: newly diagnosed GD, antithyroid drugs for less than 3 months. Isolated PBMC RNA provided the starting material for the TCR library. Xi'an, China, was home to the endocrinology department that provided patients. This clonotype was seen a handful of times. Its target is not known. The chain carries TRBV19 and TRBJ1-6, with 11 nucleotides matching TRBD1. The material was peripheral blood mononuclear cells (PBMCs), obtained at new diagnosis, from a patient treated with antithyroid drugs. This receptor was identified in a female donor with Graves disease. CDR3 sequence (DNA): TGTGCCAGTAGCCTTCCGGGACAGGGGGTCGGGGCCCTCCACTTT. The encoded protein is CASSLPGQGVGALHF.